The clone carrying this TCR beta chain has at least ten counts. One end of the junction does not line up with germline, which may come from a read error. This sample was included in a study of T cells after yellow fever vaccination. From germline, CDR1 is SSHAT and CDR2 FNYEAQ (reference sequence). This CDR3 spans 15 amino acids. A single record per CDR3 protein comes from TCRdb applying MiXCR to the 5' RACE reads. This table holds approximately 150,000 distinct CDR3 sequences, approximately 6.2% found once. The chain employs TRBV7-7 and TRBJ2-5, with 8 bases identical to TRBD2. Specimen: CD4+ T cells sorted from PBMCs, collected on the day of the first yellow fever vaccination. The clonotype originates from a man aged 18 to 35 who received the YFV17D yellow fever vaccine. The CDR3 region is CASSFQAGDQETQYF. The CDR3 coding sequence is TGTGCTAGCAGCTTTCAAGCGGGGGACCAAGAGACCCAGTACTTC.